This TCR beta chain derives from a study of T-cell memory formation after mild COVID-19. Overall study context: Largely, TCR clusters stayed within a single donor. Study-wide results and limits: There was a balanced CD4/CD8 profile in clones contracting day 15 to 85, and later expanders leaned CD4+. The pre-infection memory compartment contained some responding clones, suggesting cross-reactive memory joined. There was no confirmation that second-wave clones peaking on day 37 were SARS-CoV-2 specific.

This CDR3 comprises 19 residues. Germline V CDR1 and CDR2: LGHNA, YNFKEQ. Losses at the gene ends were 1 base for V and 2 bases for J; bases not matched to a gene: 11. This clonotype was recorded at least ten times. Its antigen is unidentified. TCRdb ran MiXCR on the 5' RACE reads and lists one entry per CDR3 protein. The sample lists 300,000 to 400,000 distinct CDR3 sequences, approximately 15% occurring once. The TCR sequence derives from a man between 18 and 35 years old who had mild COVID-19 (a few samples of this study predate the infection). Cell type and time point are not known. J is TRBJ2-5 and V is TRBV4-2; 12 bases map to TRBD2. The specimen was PBMCs or a T cell subset sorted from them (not recorded which). The CDR3 region has the DNA TGTGCCAGCAGCCAAGTCCCCCTCACTCTAGCGGGGGGGCAAGAGACCCAGTACTTC. This sequence encodes CASSQVPLTLAGGQETQYF.